This T cell receptor (beta chain) was sequenced for a study of blood T cell repertoires in COVID-19. Study in general: There were acute and convalescent COVID-19 samples, and they came from the United States, Italy and Spain.

The repertoire was sequenced with immunoSEQ multiplex PCR; TCRdb's copy has only in-frame clones and lacks some. The data hold approximately 100,000 clones, with approximately 70% observed a single time. The CDR3 spans 11 residues. Trimming stripped 4 bases from V and 7 bases from J, with 5 bases between. Germline V gene sequence: CDR1 MDHEN, CDR2 SYDVKM. This sequence originates from a man aged 80 or over with acute or convalescent COVID-19. Sample: peripheral blood. The rearrangement uses TRBV28 and TRBJ2-1; D unresolved. In DNA form, the CDR3 reads TGTGCCAGCAGTTCCAATAATGAGCAGTTCTTC. It translates to CASSSNNEQFF.